One sample yielded the 7 T cell receptor beta chains listed below, sequenced in a study of Graves' ophthalmopathy and Graves' hyperthyroidism. Using RNA transcripts, the TCR beta CDR3 regions were amplified. HTBI-primed first-round RT-PCR preceded second-round multiplex PCR. MiXCR, run by TCRdb on the multiplex PCR reads, gives a single entry per CDR3 protein. The profile shows roughly 1.1 million distinct CDR3 sequences, about 40% of them singletons. Sequencing was performed on peripheral blood or thyroid tissue (not recorded which). The receptors originated from an adult man with Graves' hyperthyroidism.

This clonotype was recorded a few times. The rearrangement uses TRBV19 and TRBJ1-5; 8 bases are a match to TRBD1. The trim removed 5 bases at V and 6 bases at J, leaving 12 bases unmatched. The CDR3 has 16 amino acids. Germline lookup yields CDR1 LNHDA and CDR2 SQIVND (reference sequence). As DNA, the CDR3 is TGTGCCAGTAGTGCAAATGACAGGGGACTCAGTCAGCCCCAGCATTTT. Protein sequence: CASSANDRGLSQPQHF.

This clonotype was seen ten or more times. The V call is TRBV12-3 or TRBV12-4, the J call TRBJ1-3; D gene ambiguous. CDR3 length equals 16 residues. The V end lost 3 bases, the J end lost 0 bases, and 12 bases lay between the germline ends. This chain's CDR3 is CASSLGSLSSGNTIYF. CDR3 in DNA: TGTGCCAGCAGTTTGGGGAGCCTGAGCTCTGGAAACACCATATATTTT.

This clonotype appeared many times. A read error may produce the germline difference seen at one junction end. V is TRBV6-5 and J is TRBJ1-5; D call uncertain. The CDR3 covers 12 residues. Germline V CDR1 and CDR2: MNHEY, SVGAGI. The CDR3 DNA follows: TGTGCCAGTAGTTACTACAATCAGCCCCAGCATTTT. This translates into CASSYYNQPQHF.

A single count supports this clonotype. This is likely a read error, given that the CDR3 carries no conserved phenylalanine or tryptophan at its end. The DNA is omitted, as the CDR3 cannot be located on it reliably, and the CDR3 follows TCRdb's listing. The chain employs TRBV29-1 and TRBJ2-5. A total of 13 residues make up the CDR3, ends included. Germline V CDR1 and CDR2: SQVTM, ANQGSEA. Here the CDR3 reads CSVEEYSGYTFGS.

The chain combines TRBV12-3 or TRBV12-4 with TRBJ2-5; 12 positions match TRBD2. This CDR3 has 20 amino acids. V gave up 6 bases and J gave up 3 bases; unmatched junction bases: 20. CDR3 in amino acids: CASSPGLAGSSPLTEETQYF. The CDR3 bases are TGTGCCAGCAGCCCTGGACTAGCGGGATCCAGCCCCCTCACAGAAGAGACCCAGTACTTC.

This clonotype was recorded many times. The chain couples TRBV29-1 to TRBJ2-2, with D possibly called TRBD1 or TRBD2 (6 bases each). V lost 4 bases and J 0 bases, leaving 15 bases between the germline ends. The CDR3 is made up of 16 amino acids. Looked up from germline, CDR1 is SQVTM and CDR2 is ANQGSEA. CDR3 in amino acids: CSVALRGHANTGELFF. The CDR3 DNA is TGCAGCGTTGCCCTACGGGGGCACGCGAACACCGGGGAGCTGTTTTTT.

The genes are TRBV5-4 and TRBJ1-1; D is uncertain. This CDR3 region has 15 residues. With 5 bases removed from V and 6 bases from J, the gap between germline ends came to 20 bases. CDR1 is SGHNT, CDR2 YYREEE, per germline (reference sequence). The DNA of the CDR3 is TGTGCCAGCAGGCGCGCAGGAGACGTACACTCTGAAGCTTTCTTT. Translation: CASRRAGDVHSEAFF.